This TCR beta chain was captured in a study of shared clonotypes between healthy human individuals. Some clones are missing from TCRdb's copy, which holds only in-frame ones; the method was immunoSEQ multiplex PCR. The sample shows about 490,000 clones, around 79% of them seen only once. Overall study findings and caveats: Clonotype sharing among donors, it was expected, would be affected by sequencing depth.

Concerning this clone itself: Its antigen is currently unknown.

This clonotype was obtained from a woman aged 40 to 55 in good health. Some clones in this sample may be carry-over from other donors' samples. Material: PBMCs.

The chain's CDR3 is CAITAGVVDNEQFF. CDR3 sequence (DNA): TGTGCCATCACCGCGGGAGTCGTGGACAATGAGCAGTTCTTC. The chain links TRBV10-3 to TRBJ2-1; the match to TRBD2 covers 7 bases. J lost 5 bases, V lost 7 bases, and 8 bases had no gene match. The CDR3 runs to 14 residues. Germline V gene sequence: CDR1 ENHRY, CDR2 SYGVKD.